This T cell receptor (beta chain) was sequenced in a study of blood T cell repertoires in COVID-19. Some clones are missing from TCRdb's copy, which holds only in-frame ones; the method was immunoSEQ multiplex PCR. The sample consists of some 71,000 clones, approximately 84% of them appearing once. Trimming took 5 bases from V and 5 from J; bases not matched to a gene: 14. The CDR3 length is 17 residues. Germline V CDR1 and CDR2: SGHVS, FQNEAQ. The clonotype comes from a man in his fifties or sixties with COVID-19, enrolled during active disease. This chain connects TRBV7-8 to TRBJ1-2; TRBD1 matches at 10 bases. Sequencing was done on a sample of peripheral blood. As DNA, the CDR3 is TGTGCCAGCAGCCGAAGAATCGCGGGGGACAGGGGTTATGGCTACACCTTC. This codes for CASSRRIAGDRGYGYTF.